Shown below are 24 T cell receptor beta chains from a single sample sequenced in a study of T cells after posttransplantation cyclophosphamide. The assay was immunoSEQ multiplex PCR, and TCRdb's table has in-frame clones only and misses some. The top ten clones hold more than 0.25% of a sample with about 16,000 clones, 94% of them seen once. The naive gate required viable CD3+CD4+ or CD3+CD8+ cells with CCR7+CD45RA+CD45RO-CD95-CD27+CD28+ phenotype. The sequenced material came from naive CD4+ T cells sorted from blood. These TCRs come from a woman in her forties or fifties in good health and a related stem cell transplant donor.

The chain uses TRBV6-5 and TRBJ2-7; 10 bases line up with TRBD1. Trimming cost V 0 bases and J 5 bases; bases outside gene matches: 4. CDR1 is MNHEY, CDR2 SVGAGI, per germline. The CDR3 covers 15 residues. CDR3 residues: CASSYSRDRGHEQYF. In nucleotides, the CDR3 is TGTGCCAGCAGTTACTCGCGGGACAGGGGTCACGAGCAGTACTTC.

The rearrangement links TRBV19 to TRBJ2-2; 8 bases line up with TRBD1. V lost 6 bases and J lost 6; bases outside the gene matches: 9. Per germline, CDR1 LNHDA and CDR2 SQIVND (reference sequence). The CDR3 loop spans 15 amino acids. CDR3 region: CASSRGPVGAGELFF. CDR3 nucleotide sequence: TGTGCCAGTAGCAGGGGGCCCGTCGGAGCCGGGGAGCTGTTTTTT.

The chain has TRBV20-1 and TRBJ1-1; no definite D call. CDR1 and CDR2 (germline): DFQATT, SNEGSKA (reference sequence). V lost 8 bases to trimming and J lost 5 bases, with 9 bases between them. The CDR3 runs to 10 residues. The CDR3 is CSPGRTEAFF. DNA of the CDR3: TGCAGTCCGGGGAGAACTGAAGCTTTCTTT.

The chain employs TRBV2 and TRBJ1-2; D is undetermined. Germline CDR1 SNHLY, CDR2 FYNNEI. V lost 7 bases and J lost 8, with 14 bases in between. The CDR3 is 12 amino acids. The DNA of the CDR3 is TGTGCCAGCAATCCCCAGGCTCAAGGCTACACCTTC. This codes for CASNPQAQGYTF.

V gene TRBV19 combines with J gene TRBJ1-5; 7 bases are shared with TRBD1. The CDR3 has 14 residues. CDR1 is LNHDA and CDR2 is SQIVND in the germline V gene (reference sequence). Unmatched junction bases numbered 7, after V lost 4 bases and J lost 7 bases. As DNA, the CDR3 is TGTGCCAGTAGTAACCGACAGGGATCGCAGCCCCAGCATTTT. Translation gives CASSNRQGSQPQHF.

The chain has TRBV23-1 and TRBJ2-7; 12 bases are a match to TRBD2. TRBV23-1 is assigned to the ORF class and has an uncertain function. V shed 2 bases, J shed 7 bases, and the junction held 9 bases outside the gene matches. CDR3 length equals 16 residues. The DNA for the CDR3 is TGCGCCAGCAGTCAACCGCGACTAGCGGGAGCTTGGGAGCAGTACTTC. Protein: CASSQPRLAGAWEQYF.

V usage is TRBV6-1 and J usage is TRBJ2-7; 10 bases are a match to TRBD2. The CDR3 loop spans 15 amino acids. The germline V gene has CDR1 MNHNS and CDR2 SASEGT. Trimming removed 11 bases from V and 2 bases from J; junction bases left unmatched: 12. CDR3 sequence reads: CAGGLANHPPYEQYF. CDR3 bases: TGTGCCGGGGGACTAGCGAATCATCCCCCCTACGAGCAGTACTTC.

This clone was counted between two and nine times. V usage is TRBV27 and J usage is TRBJ1-1; no definite D call. CDR1 MNHEY and CDR2 SMNVEV come from the germline V gene (reference sequence). V lost 3 bases and J 3 bases, leaving 8 bases between the germline ends. This CDR3 has 13 amino acids. The CDR3 here is CASSLKRYTEAFF. In nucleotides, the CDR3 is TGTGCCAGCAGTTTGAAGAGGTACACTGAAGCTTTCTTT.

The rearrangement links TRBV6-5 to TRBJ1-5; unclear D gene. Germline V gene lookup returns CDR1 MNHEY and CDR2 SVGAGI. V lost 0 bases and J 6 bases, leaving 9 bases between the germline ends. This CDR3 is 14 amino acids long. Written as DNA, the CDR3 is TGTGCCAGCAGTTACTCAGGAGGGCGTCAGCCCCAGCATTTT. Residues: CASSYSGGRQPQHF.

The chain employs TRBV10-1 and TRBJ2-7, with D perhaps TRBD2 (6 bases). Trimming took off 10 bases at V and 3 bases at J, with 25 bases between the two ends. Germline assignment: CDR1 WNHNN and CDR2 SYGVQD (reference sequence). The CDR3 sequence is 16 residues long. Written as DNA, the CDR3 is TGCGCCAAGATTTCTCCGGGACTGGGAACGCGCTACGAGCAGTACTTC. This sequence encodes CAKISPGLGTRYEQYF.

This chain uses TRBV6-1 with TRBJ1-1; D may be TRBD1 (5 bases). Germline values: CDR1 MNHNS, CDR2 SASEGT. CDR3 size: 15 residues. The germline V and J ends were trimmed by 8 bases and 1 base, with 17 bases remaining between them. Here the CDR3 reads CASSPPGHPNTEAFF. In DNA, the CDR3 is TGTGCCAGCTCCCCCCCCGGACATCCGAACACTGAAGCTTTCTTT.

V is TRBV4-2 and J is TRBJ2-1; D possibly corresponds to TRBD2 (5 bases). V shed 0 bases and J shed 5 bases, with 11 bases lying between them. CDR3 length equals 15 residues. Germline V gene data show CDR1 as LGHNA and CDR2 as YNFKEQ. The CDR3, as DNA: TGTGCCAGCAGCCAAGATCGAGGGCTCCACAATGAGCAGTTCTTC. The encoded protein is CASSQDRGLHNEQFF.

The chain joins TRBV5-4 to TRBJ2-3, with D possibly TRBD1 on 5 matching bases. The CDR3 covers 15 residues. V was cut by 2 bases and J by 4 bases, with 14 bases left in between. Germline CDR1 SGHNT, CDR2 YYREEE (reference sequence). The CDR3 bases are TGTGCCAGCAGCTTAAGGGGCGCCTCCGCAGATACGCAGTATTTT. It yields the protein CASSLRGASADTQYF.

CDR3 nucleotide sequence: TGTGCCAGCCGCCTAGCGGGAGGTAGCACAGATACGCAGTATTTT. This gives the protein CASRLAGGSTDTQYF. The V gene is TRBV7-3, the J gene TRBJ2-3; TRBD2 matches 11 bases. The CDR3 covers 15 residues. Unmatched junction bases numbered 4, after V lost 8 bases and J lost 0 bases. Germline assignment: CDR1 SGHTA and CDR2 FQGTGA.

The chain employs TRBV7-3 and TRBJ2-3; the D gene is possibly TRBD2 (5 bases). With 4 bases removed from V and 1 base from J, the gap between germline ends came to 12 bases. Germline values: CDR1 SGHTA, CDR2 FQGTGA. The CDR3 is 15 amino acids. The chain's CDR3 is CASSSEGARTDTQYF. The CDR3 DNA reads TGTGCCAGCAGCTCAGAGGGAGCCCGCACAGATACGCAGTATTTT. Together with reference TRBV7-3 and TRBJ2-3, the CDR3 gives the full variable domain: GAGVSQTPSNKVTEKGKYVELRCDPISGHTALYWYRQSLGQGPEFLIYFQGTGAADDSGLPNDRFFAVRPEGSVSTLKIQRTERGDSAVYLCASSSEGARTDTQYFGPGTRLTVL.

The chain couples TRBV2 to TRBJ1-1, with D maybe TRBD1 (5 bases). V lost 2 bases, J lost 0 bases, and 10 bases lay in between. The CDR3 extends over 15 amino acids. Germline V gene data show CDR1 as SNHLY and CDR2 as FYNNEI. The CDR3 reads CASSEQGIMNTEAFF. The CDR3, as DNA: TGTGCCAGCAGTGAACAGGGAATCATGAACACTGAAGCTTTCTTT.

V is TRBV20-1 and J is TRBJ2-5, with D hard to call. The V gene's germline CDR1 is DFQATT and CDR2 SNEGSKA (reference sequence). V was trimmed by 3 bases and J by 5 bases, leaving 4 bases between them. CDR3 length equals 10 residues. The CDR3 protein is CSARRETQYF. CDR3 DNA: TGCAGTGCTAGGCGGGAGACCCAGTACTTC.

The chain is built from TRBV30 and TRBJ1-1, with D tentatively TRBD1 (6 bases). The CDR3 extends over 13 amino acids. V was cut by 1 base and J by 4 bases, with 10 bases left in between. CDR1 is GTSNPN, CDR2 SVGIG, per germline (reference sequence). The CDR3 is CAWSAAGATEAFF. CDR3 bases: TGTGCCTGGAGTGCAGCAGGGGCCACTGAAGCTTTCTTT.

The chain is built from TRBV15 and TRBJ2-7; TRBD2 agrees at 10 bases. Germline CDR1 is LNHNV and CDR2 is YYDKDF (reference sequence). This CDR3 region has 17 residues. V was clipped by 0 bases and J by 0 bases; unmatched bases: 5. The CDR3 DNA is TGTGCCACCAGCAGAGACGGACTAGCGGATAGCTCCTACGAGCAGTACTTC. Translation gives CATSRDGLADSSYEQYF.

This sequence joins TRBV28 and TRBJ1-5; TRBD1 matches at 9 bases. Trimming took 5 bases from V and 11 from J; bases not matched to a gene: 13. Germline V gives CDR1 MDHEN, CDR2 SYDVKM. This CDR3 comprises 15 residues. The CDR3: CASSRAPGQGKAQHF. The CDR3, as DNA: TGTGCCAGCAGTCGAGCTCCGGGACAGGGAAAAGCCCAGCATTTT.

The chain uses TRBV20-1 and TRBJ1-1, with D unclear. This CDR3 region has 11 residues. Trimming cost V 5 bases and J 6 bases, with 10 bases left between them. Germline V gives CDR1 DFQATT, CDR2 SNEGSKA (reference sequence). CDR3 residues: CSALGFAEAFF. CDR3 nucleotide sequence: TGCAGTGCTCTCGGGTTTGCTGAAGCTTTCTTT.

The V call is TRBV30, the J call TRBJ2-3; 8 nucleotides align to TRBD2. Trimming removed 2 bases from V and 4 bases from J; junction bases left unmatched: 5. Germline-derived CDR1 and CDR2 are GTSNPN and SVGIG (reference sequence). The CDR3 covers 14 residues. CDR3 sequence: CAWSPGLGPDTQYF. In DNA, the CDR3 is TGTGCCTGGAGTCCGGGACTAGGGCCAGATACGCAGTATTTT.

This chain uses TRBV30 with TRBJ1-5, with D hard to call. CDR3 length: 13 amino acids. Germline V gene lookup returns CDR1 GTSNPN and CDR2 SVGIG (reference sequence). V lost 0 bases to trimming and J lost 4 bases, with 7 bases between them. The CDR3 sequence: CAWSVRVNQPQHF. Written as DNA, the CDR3 is TGTGCCTGGAGTGTCCGGGTAAATCAGCCCCAGCATTTT. Using reference TRBV30 and TRBJ1-5 for the parts outside the CDR3, the full variable domain is SQTIHQWPATLVQPVGSPLSLECTVEGTSNPNLYWYRQAAGRGLQLLFYSVGIGQISSEVPQNLSASRPQDRQFILSSKKLLLSDSGFYLCAWSVRVNQPQHFGDGTRLSIL.

The chain carries TRBV9 and TRBJ1-1, with 7 nucleotides matching TRBD1. The CDR3 covers 16 residues. V shed 3 bases, J shed 0 bases, and the junction held 8 bases outside the gene matches. Germline assignment: CDR1 SGDLS and CDR2 YYNGEE. CDR3 sequence (DNA): TGTGCCAGCAGCGAGGGGGCCAACCGGGTGAACACTGAAGCTTTCTTT. Translating it yields CASSEGANRVNTEAFF. Looking up the rest from reference TRBV9 and TRBJ1-1 gives the full variable domain: DSGVTQTPKHLITATGQRVTLRCSPRSGDLSVYWYQQSLDQGLQFLIQYYNGEERAKGNILERFSAQQFPDLHSELNLSSLELGDSALYFCASSEGANRVNTEAFFGQGTRLTVV.